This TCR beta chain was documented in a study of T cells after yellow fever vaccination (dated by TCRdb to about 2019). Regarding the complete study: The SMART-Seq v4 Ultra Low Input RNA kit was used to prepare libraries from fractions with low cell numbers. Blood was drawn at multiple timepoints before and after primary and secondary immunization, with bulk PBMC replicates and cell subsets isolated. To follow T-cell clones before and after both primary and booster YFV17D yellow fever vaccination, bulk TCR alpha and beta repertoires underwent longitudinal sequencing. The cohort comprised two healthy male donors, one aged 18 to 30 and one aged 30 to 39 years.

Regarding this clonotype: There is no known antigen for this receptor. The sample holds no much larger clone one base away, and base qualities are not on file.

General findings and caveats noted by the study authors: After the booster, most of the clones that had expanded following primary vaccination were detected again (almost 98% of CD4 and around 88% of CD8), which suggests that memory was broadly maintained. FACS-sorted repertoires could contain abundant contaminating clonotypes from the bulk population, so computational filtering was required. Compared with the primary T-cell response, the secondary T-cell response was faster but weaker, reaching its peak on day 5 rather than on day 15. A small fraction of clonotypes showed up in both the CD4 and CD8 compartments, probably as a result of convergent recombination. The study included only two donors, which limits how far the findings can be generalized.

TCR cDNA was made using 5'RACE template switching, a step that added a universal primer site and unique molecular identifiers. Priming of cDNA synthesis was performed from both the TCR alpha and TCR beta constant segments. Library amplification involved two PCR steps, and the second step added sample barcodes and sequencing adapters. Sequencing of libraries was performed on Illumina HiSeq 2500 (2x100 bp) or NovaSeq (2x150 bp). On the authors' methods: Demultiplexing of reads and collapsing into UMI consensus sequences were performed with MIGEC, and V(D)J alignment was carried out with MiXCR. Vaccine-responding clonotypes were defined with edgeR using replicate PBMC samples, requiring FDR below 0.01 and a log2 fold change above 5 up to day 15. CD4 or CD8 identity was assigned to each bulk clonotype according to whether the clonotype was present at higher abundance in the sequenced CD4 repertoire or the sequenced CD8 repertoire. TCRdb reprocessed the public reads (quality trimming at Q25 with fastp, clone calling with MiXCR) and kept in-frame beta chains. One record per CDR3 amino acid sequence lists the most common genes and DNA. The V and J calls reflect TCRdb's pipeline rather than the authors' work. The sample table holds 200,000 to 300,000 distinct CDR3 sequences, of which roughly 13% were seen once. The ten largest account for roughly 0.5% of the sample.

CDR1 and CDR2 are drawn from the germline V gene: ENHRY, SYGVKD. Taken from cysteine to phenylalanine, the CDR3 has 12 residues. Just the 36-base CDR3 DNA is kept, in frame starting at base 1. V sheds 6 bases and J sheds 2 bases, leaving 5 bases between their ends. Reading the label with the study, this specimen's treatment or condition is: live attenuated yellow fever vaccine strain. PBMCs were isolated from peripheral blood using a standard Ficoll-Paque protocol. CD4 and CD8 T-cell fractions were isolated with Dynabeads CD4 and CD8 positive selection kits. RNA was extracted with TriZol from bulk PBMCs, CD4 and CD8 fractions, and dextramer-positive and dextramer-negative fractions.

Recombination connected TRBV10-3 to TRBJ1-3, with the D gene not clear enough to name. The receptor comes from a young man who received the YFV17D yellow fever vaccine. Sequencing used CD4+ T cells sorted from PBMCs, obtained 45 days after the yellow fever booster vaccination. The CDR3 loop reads CAIRRAGNTIYF. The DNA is TGTGCCATCAGACGGGCTGGAAACACCATATATTTT.